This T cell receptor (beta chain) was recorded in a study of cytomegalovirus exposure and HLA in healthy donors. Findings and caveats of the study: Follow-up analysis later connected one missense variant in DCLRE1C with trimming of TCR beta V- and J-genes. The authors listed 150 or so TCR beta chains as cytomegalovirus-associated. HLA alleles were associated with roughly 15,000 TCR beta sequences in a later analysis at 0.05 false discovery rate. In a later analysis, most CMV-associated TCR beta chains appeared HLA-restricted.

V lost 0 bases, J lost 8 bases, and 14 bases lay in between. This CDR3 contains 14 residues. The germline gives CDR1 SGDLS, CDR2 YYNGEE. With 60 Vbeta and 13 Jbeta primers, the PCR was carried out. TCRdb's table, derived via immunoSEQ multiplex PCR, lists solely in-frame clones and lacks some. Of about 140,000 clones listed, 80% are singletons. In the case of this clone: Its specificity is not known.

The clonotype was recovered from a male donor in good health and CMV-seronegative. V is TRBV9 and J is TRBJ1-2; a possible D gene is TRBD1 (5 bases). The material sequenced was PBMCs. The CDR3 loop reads CASSVDDSTSGYTF. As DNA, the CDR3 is TGTGCCAGCAGCGTAGACGACAGCACTAGCGGCTACACCTTC.